One and the same sample provided the 18 T cell receptor beta chains below, sequenced in a study of OX40 agonist ivuxolimab in advanced cancers. Assay: immunoSEQ multiplex PCR; the TCRdb copy retains only in-frame clones and omits some. The repertoire holds roughly 64,000 clones, with around nine tenths as singletons. The sample in question was CD4+ or CD8+ T cells sorted from blood, obtained in a trial of the OX40 agonist ivuxolimab. The receptors derive from an adult with an advanced solid tumor such as melanoma, head and neck, liver or kidney cancer.

J is TRBJ1-1 and V is TRBV4-1, with a tentative D call TRBD1 (6 bases). V was trimmed by 1 base and J by 5 bases, leaving 14 bases between them. This CDR3 spans 15 amino acids. Germline CDR1 MGHRA, CDR2 YSYEKL. CDR3 sequence: CASSQVLRGGTEAFF. Here the CDR3 DNA reads TGCGCCAGCAGCCAAGTACTCAGAGGGGGGACTGAAGCTTTCTTT.

The chain links TRBV25-1 to TRBJ1-2; no clear D gene. The V and J ends lost 3 bases and 4 bases respectively, with 12 bases between them. CDR3 length equals 14 residues. Germline V gene lookup returns CDR1 MGHDK and CDR2 SYGVNS. CDR3 nucleotides: TGTGCCAGCAGTGAGATCGGAGGCGGCTATGGCTACACCTTC. Its translation is CASSEIGGGYGYTF.

V and J are TRBV11-2 and TRBJ2-3; D is unclear. Trimming took 1 base from V and 1 from J, leaving 3 bases between them. CDR1 and CDR2 (germline): SGHAT, FQNNGV. This CDR3 contains 13 residues. The CDR3 reads CASSLGGTDTQYF. CDR3 sequence (DNA): TGTGCCAGCAGCTTAGGGGGCACAGATACGCAGTATTTT. The full variable domain, rest sourced from reference TRBV11-2 and TRBJ2-3, is EAGVAQSPRYKIIEKRQSVAFWCNPISGHATLYWYQQILGQGPKLLIQFQNNGVVDDSQLPKDRFSAERLKGVDSTLKIQPAKLEDSAVYLCASSLGGTDTQYFGPGTRLTVL.

The genes are TRBV2 and TRBJ2-3; 11 nucleotides agree with TRBD2. With V trimmed by 6 bases and J by 6 bases, 8 bases remained unmatched. In germline, CDR1 is SNHLY, CDR2 FYNNEI. CDR3 size: 15 residues. The CDR3 protein is CASRGLAALGDTQYF. The CDR3 region has the DNA TGTGCCAGCAGGGGACTAGCGGCGCTTGGGGATACGCAGTATTTT.

The chain has TRBV7-2 and TRBJ1-3; D gene ambiguous. The CDR3 is 13 residues long. Trimming pared 5 bases from V and 0 bases from J, leaving 5 bases between. Germline V gene sequence: CDR1 SGHTA, CDR2 FQGNSA. The CDR3 coding sequence is TGTGCCAGCAGCAGTCACTCTGGAAACACCATATATTTT. Amino acid sequence: CASSSHSGNTIYF.

The chain employs TRBV4-1 and TRBJ2-3; 8 nucleotides agree with TRBD2. CDR1 MGHRA and CDR2 YSYEKL come from the germline V gene. V dropped 5 bases and J dropped 3; count of bases not matched to a gene: 10. The CDR3 is made up of 16 amino acids. In nucleotides, the CDR3 is TGCGCCAGCAGCTCGAGGGGGGTAGCGGGAACAGATACGCAGTATTTT. This codes for CASSSRGVAGTDTQYF.

The chain has TRBV14 and TRBJ2-7; D may be TRBD1 or TRBD2 (6 bases each). The CDR3 contains 12 residues. Trimming removed 4 bases from V and 9 bases from J, with 13 bases in between. Germline loops: CDR1 SGHDN, CDR2 FVKESK. The CDR3 coding sequence is TGTGCCAGCAGCCTAACCGAGGGGGGGCAGTACTTC. The encoded protein is CASSLTEGGQYF.

The J gene is TRBJ1-4, the V gene TRBV13; 8 nucleotides line up with TRBD1. J lost 14 bases, V lost 4 bases, and 6 bases had no gene match. Germline V gives CDR1 PRHDT, CDR2 FYEKMQ (reference sequence). The CDR3 is 12 residues long. The CDR3 reads CASSSDRAVLFF. In nucleotides, the CDR3 is TGTGCCAGCAGCTCGGACAGGGCGGTTCTGTTTTTT.

This chain links TRBV6-5 with TRBJ1-2; 7 positions agree with TRBD1. The CDR3 extends over 14 amino acids. The V and J ends lost 8 bases and 8 bases, in that order; junction bases with no gene match: 14. The germline V gene encodes CDR1 MNHEY and CDR2 SVGAGI. The chain's CDR3 is CASYSGTERGGYTF. The CDR3 nucleotides are TGTGCCAGCTATTCCGGGACAGAGAGGGGAGGCTACACCTTC.

The rearrangement uses TRBV7-9 and TRBJ1-1; D gene uncertain. Germline V gene sequence: CDR1 SEHNR, CDR2 FQNEAQ (reference sequence). The CDR3 spans 13 residues. The V gene lost 7 bases and the J gene lost 1 base, with 10 bases spanning the gap. CDR3 nucleotide sequence: TGTGCCAGCACCTACGACTGGAACACTGAAGCTTTCTTT. Translated: CASTYDWNTEAFF.

V gene TRBV9 combines with J gene TRBJ2-5, with 10 bases aligning to TRBD2. Trimming cost V 4 bases and J 4 bases; bases outside gene matches: 7. The CDR3 is 15 amino acids. Germline lookup yields CDR1 SGDLS and CDR2 YYNGEE. The CDR3 region is CASSSRAGGLETQYF. CDR3 coding DNA: TGTGCCAGCAGCTCCCGAGCGGGAGGGCTAGAGACCCAGTACTTC. The variable domain in full, with the rest retrieved from reference TRBV9 and TRBJ2-5, is DSGVTQTPKHLITATGQRVTLRCSPRSGDLSVYWYQQSLDQGLQFLIQYYNGEERAKGNILERFSAQQFPDLHSELNLSSLELGDSALYFCASSSRAGGLETQYFGPGTRLLVL.

The J gene is TRBJ1-1, the V gene TRBV18; D uncertain. V shed 3 bases and J shed 1 base, with 15 bases lying between them. The CDR3 totals 16 residues. Germline CDR1 reads KGHSH; CDR2 reads LQKENI. CDR3 loop: CASSPPFRAGNTEAFF. Written as DNA, the CDR3 is TGTGCCAGCTCACCCCCGTTCCGCGCTGGGAACACTGAAGCTTTCTTT.

The rearrangement links TRBV11-2 to TRBJ2-4, with TRBD2 identical over 12 bases. The germline V gene has CDR1 SGHAT and CDR2 FQNNGV. Unmatched junction bases numbered 5, after V lost 5 bases and J lost 6 bases. The CDR3 has 15 residues. The CDR3 reads CASSPMGLAGNIQYF. The CDR3 region has the DNA TGTGCCAGCAGCCCCATGGGACTAGCGGGAAACATTCAGTACTTC.

On this clone itself: Other DNA sequences within the sample encode an identical CDR3. The gene calls are TRBV28 and TRBJ2-2; tentatively, D is TRBD2 (5 bases). The germline V gene has CDR1 MDHEN and CDR2 SYDVKM. This CDR3 spans 13 amino acids. Trimming left V 6 bases short and J 3 bases short, with 8 bases between. The CDR3 reads CASSSGDTGELFF. The CDR3 coding sequence is TGTGCCAGCAGCTCCGGGGACACCGGGGAGCTGTTTTTT.

The chain recombines TRBV7-6 with TRBJ2-5; 8 bases match TRBD2. The trim removed 1 base at V and 7 bases at J, leaving 14 bases unmatched. CDR1 is SGHVS, CDR2 FNYEAQ, per germline. The CDR3 is 17 amino acids. DNA for the CDR3: TGTGCCAGCAGCTTAGGTGGCGGGACTAGTACCCCCGGGACCCAGTACTTC. The encoded protein is CASSLGGGTSTPGTQYF.

The chain recombines TRBV30 with TRBJ2-4; 7 bases match TRBD2. The CDR3 loop spans 14 amino acids. CDR1 is GTSNPN and CDR2 is SVGIG in the germline V gene (reference sequence). Losses at the gene ends were 5 bases for V and 5 bases for J; bases not matched to a gene: 9. CDR3 sequence (DNA): TGTGCCTGGGAAATCCCGGGACTACAAAACATTCAGTACTTC. Protein: CAWEIPGLQNIQYF.

This clone came up a few times. At one of its ends the junction is not consistent with the germline gene, which may arise from a read error. The chain recombines TRBV7-7 with TRBJ2-1; possible D gene TRBD2, 6 bases. Germline V gene sequence: CDR1 SSHAT, CDR2 FNYEAQ (reference sequence). The CDR3 has 15 residues. The CDR3 loop is CASSLAVSSYNEQFF. DNA for the CDR3: TGTGCTAGCAGCTTAGCGGTGAGCTCCTACAATGAGCAGTTCTTC.

V gene TRBV9 combines with J gene TRBJ2-1; 10 nucleotides align to TRBD2. V lost 4 bases to trimming and J lost 7 bases; unmatched junction nucleotides: 5. Germline values: CDR1 SGDLS, CDR2 YYNGEE. The CDR3 is 14 amino acids. This CDR3 is CASSPGLARNEQFF. DNA of the CDR3: TGTGCCAGCAGCCCGGGACTAGCGCGGAATGAGCAGTTCTTC.